Described below is a single T cell receptor (beta chain) sequence and its context. Amplification yielded TCR beta CDR3 regions, with RNA transcripts as the source. A first-round RT-PCR of the TCR CDR3 used the HTBI primer set. A single record per CDR3 protein comes from TCRdb applying MiXCR to the multiplex PCR reads. The sample yields about 420,000 distinct CDR3 sequences, around a sixth seen once. Germline assignment: CDR1 SQVTM and CDR2 ANQGSEA. Losses at the gene ends were 5 bases for V and 1 base for J; bases not matched to a gene: 6. The CDR3 runs to 14 residues. This specimen belongs to a study of T cells in Graves' hyperthyroidism and ophthalmopathy.

The TCR was taken from a woman aged 18-29 years with Graves' hyperthyroidism. The genes are TRBV29-1 and TRBJ1-1; 8 nucleotides agree with TRBD1. Sequencing input: blood. The CDR3 nucleotides are TGCAGCGTTAAGGACAGGGAGGCGAACACTGAAGCTTTCTTT. This translates into CSVKDREANTEAFF.